The 15 T cell receptor beta chains below come from one sample, sequenced in a study of fetal regulatory T cell absence and autoimmunity. Produced via immunoSEQ multiplex PCR; TCRdb's table is partial and in-frame only. The profile covers 95,000 to 100,000 clones, with 60% to 80% appearing a single time and just under 2% taken by the ten largest. Material for sequencing was pancreas tissue. Receptors originate from a male donor with IPEX syndrome.

The genes are TRBV7-2 and TRBJ1-1, with unresolved D. The CDR3 consists of 13 residues. Germline loops: CDR1 SGHTA, CDR2 FQGNSA. V lost 1 base and J 4 bases, leaving 7 bases between the germline ends. The DNA for the CDR3 is TGTGCCAGCAGCTTAGAATGGGGCACTGAAGCTTTCTTT. This encodes CASSLEWGTEAFF.

V gene TRBV7-9 combines with J gene TRBJ2-3, with TRBD2 identical over 11 bases. CDR1 and CDR2 from the germline V gene are SEHNR and FQNEAQ (reference sequence). J lost 0 bases, V lost 0 bases, and 5 bases had no gene match. This CDR3 is built from 18 residues. The CDR3 DNA sequence: TGTGCCAGCAGCTTAGCCCTACTAGCGGGAGCTAGCACAGATACGCAGTATTTT. This sequence encodes CASSLALLAGASTDTQYF. Using reference TRBV7-9 and TRBJ2-3 for the parts outside the CDR3, the full variable domain is DTGVSQNPRHKITKRGQNVTFRCDPISEHNRLYWYRQTLGQGPEFLTYFQNEAQLEKSRLLSDRFSAERPKGSFSTLEIQRTEQGDSAMYLCASSLALLAGASTDTQYFGPGTRLTVL.

V is TRBV7-8 and J is TRBJ1-2; TRBD1 matches at 10 bases. Germline CDR1 is SGHVS and CDR2 is FQNEAQ. There are 14 residues in the CDR3. V lost 5 bases and J lost 2; bases outside the gene matches: 2. The CDR3 nucleotides read TGTGCCAGCAGCGAGGGACAGGGGAACTATGGCTACACCTTC. Translated: CASSEGQGNYGYTF.

This chain connects TRBV9 to TRBJ1-5; a weak D match, TRBD1 (6 bases). CDR3 length: 14 amino acids. The germline V gene has CDR1 SGDLS and CDR2 YYNGEE. Between the trimmed V and J ends, which lost 0 bases and 2 bases, there was a span of 6 bases. The CDR3 protein is CASSVEGGNQPQHF. The CDR3 DNA reads TGTGCCAGCAGCGTAGAGGGGGGCAATCAGCCCCAGCATTTT.

The chain uses TRBV11-2 and TRBJ2-7; 10 bases are shared with TRBD1. The CDR3 runs to 13 residues. V lost 1 base, J lost 6 bases, and 0 bases stayed unmatched. Germline V gives CDR1 SGHAT, CDR2 FQNNGV. CDR3 sequence reads: CASSLGTGGEQYF. CDR3 nucleotides: TGTGCCAGCAGCTTAGGGACAGGGGGCGAGCAGTACTTC.

The chain combines TRBV7-8 with TRBJ2-1, with 9 nucleotides matching TRBD1. V shed 4 bases and J 2 bases; nucleotides not matched to a gene: 6. The CDR3 contains 16 residues. Germline V gene sequence: CDR1 SGHVS, CDR2 FQNEAQ. The CDR3 nucleotides read TGTGCCAGCAGCTACGGACAGGGGAGCGCCTACAATGAGCAGTTCTTC. Translation: CASSYGQGSAYNEQFF.

The chain has TRBV6-6 and TRBJ2-3; TRBD1 agrees at 8 bases. Germline loops: CDR1 MNHNY, CDR2 SVGAGI (reference sequence). V lost 11 bases, J lost 1 base, and 2 bases stayed unmatched. There are 12 residues in the CDR3. Written as DNA, the CDR3 is TGTGCCGCGACAGGGGGCACAGATACGCAGTATTTT. Encoded protein: CAATGGTDTQYF.

This clone was observed a few times. The CDR3 DNA reads TGTGCCAGCAGTGTAACAGGGGGCATAACCCAGCATTTT. Amino acids: CASSVTGGITQHF. The chain has TRBV25-1 and TRBJ1-5, with 9 bases aligning to TRBD1. The germline V gene encodes CDR1 MGHDK and CDR2 SYGVNS. J lost 11 bases, V lost 4 bases, and 6 bases had no gene match. CDR3 length: 13 residues.

The rearrangement uses TRBV6-1 and TRBJ1-4; TRBD1 agrees at 11 bases. The CDR3 runs to 14 residues. Germline assignment: CDR1 MNHNS and CDR2 SASEGT. V was pared by 2 bases and J by 10 bases, with 3 bases of the junction left unmatched. The CDR3 sequence: CASSEMDRGPKLFF. CDR3 nucleotides: TGTGCCAGCAGTGAAATGGACAGGGGGCCAAAACTGTTTTTT.

The chain carries TRBV19 and TRBJ2-1; 11 positions match TRBD2. J lost 6 bases, V lost 9 bases, and 1 base had no gene match. Germline assignment: CDR1 LNHDA and CDR2 SQIVND (reference sequence). CDR3 length equals 12 residues. The CDR3 protein is CASLAGGNEQFF. In DNA form, the CDR3 reads TGTGCCAGCCTAGCGGGAGGCAATGAGCAGTTCTTC.

This clone occurred a few times. The genes are TRBV11-2 and TRBJ2-3; D may be TRBD1 or TRBD2 (5 bases each). Germline V gene data show CDR1 as SGHAT and CDR2 as FQNNGV. The CDR3 has 13 amino acids. Trimming took off 2 bases at V and 6 bases at J, with 9 bases between the two ends. CDR3 region: CASSLQGEDTQYF. The DNA of the CDR3 is TGTGCCAGCAGCTTACAGGGAGAGGATACGCAGTATTTT. Filled out from reference TRBV11-2 and TRBJ2-3, the complete variable domain reads EAGVAQSPRYKIIEKRQSVAFWCNPISGHATLYWYQQILGQGPKLLIQFQNNGVVDDSQLPKDRFSAERLKGVDSTLKIQPAKLEDSAVYLCASSLQGEDTQYFGPGTRLTVL.

The genes are TRBV5-1 and TRBJ1-4; D gene uncertain. This CDR3 is 12 amino acids long. V lost 0 bases, J lost 5 bases, and 2 bases lay in between. Germline V CDR1 and CDR2: SGHRS, YFSETQ. The CDR3 loop reads CASSLDNEKLFF. Written as DNA, the CDR3 is TGCGCCAGCAGCTTGGACAATGAAAAACTGTTTTTT.

V usage is TRBV4-3 and J usage is TRBJ2-1; TRBD1 might be the D (7 bases). Germline CDR1 is LGHNA and CDR2 is YSLEER. The CDR3 sequence is 17 residues long. Trimming removed 0 bases from V and 3 bases from J, with 15 bases in between. CDR3 bases: TGCGCCAGCAGCCAAGATCTAAACAGGGGAGGCTACAATGAGCAGTTCTTC. Translation: CASSQDLNRGGYNEQFF.

The chain employs TRBV4-1 and TRBJ2-4, with D possibly being TRBD2 (5 bases). Trimming cost V 2 bases and J 7 bases, with 12 bases left between them. Germline V CDR1 and CDR2: MGHRA, YSYEKL. The CDR3 runs to 14 residues. The CDR3 DNA reads as TGCGCCAGCAGCCAAATCCCGGGGATGAACATTCAGTACTTC. It specifies CASSQIPGMNIQYF.

The chain combines TRBV27 with TRBJ2-7, with D perhaps being TRBD1 or TRBD2 (5 bases each). V was cut by 5 bases and J by 2 bases, with 10 bases left in between. Germline assignment: CDR1 MNHEY and CDR2 SMNVEV (reference sequence). CDR3 length: 13 residues. The CDR3 is CASSPGPTYEQYF. The CDR3 nucleotides read TGTGCCAGCAGTCCGGGACCCACCTACGAGCAGTACTTC.